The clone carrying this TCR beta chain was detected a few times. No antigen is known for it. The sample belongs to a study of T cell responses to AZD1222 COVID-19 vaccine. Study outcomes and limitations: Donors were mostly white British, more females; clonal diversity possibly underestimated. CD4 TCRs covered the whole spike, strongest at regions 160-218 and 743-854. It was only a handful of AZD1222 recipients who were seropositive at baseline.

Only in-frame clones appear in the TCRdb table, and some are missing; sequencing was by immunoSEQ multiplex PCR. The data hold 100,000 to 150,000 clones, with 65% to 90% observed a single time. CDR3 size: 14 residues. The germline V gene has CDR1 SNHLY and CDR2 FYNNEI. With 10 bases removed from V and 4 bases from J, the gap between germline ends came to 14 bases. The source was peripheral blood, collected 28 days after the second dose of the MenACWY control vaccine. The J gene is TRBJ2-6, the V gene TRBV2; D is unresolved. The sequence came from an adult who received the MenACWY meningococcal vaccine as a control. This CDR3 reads CATSDPSGANVLTF. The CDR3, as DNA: TGTGCCACCTCCGACCCTTCGGGGGCCAACGTCCTGACTTTC.